This T cell receptor beta chain was sequenced in a study of cytomegalovirus exposure and HLA in healthy donors. Losses at the gene ends were 5 bases for V and 4 bases for J; bases not matched to a gene: 11. Germline V gene data show CDR1 as SGHVS and CDR2 as FQNEAQ. The CDR3 is 16 amino acids. This clone showed up just a few times. PCR was performed using 60 Vbeta and 13 Jbeta primers. TCRdb's copy holds only in-frame clones and misses some; the assay was immunoSEQ multiplex PCR. Of 100,000 to 150,000 clones detected, over 60% appear once; the ten largest clones hold 1.9%. This clonotype originated in a man aged 45-65 years in good health and CMV-seronegative. The chain combines TRBV7-8 with TRBJ2-1; 7 nucleotides match TRBD1. The specimen sequenced was PBMCs. The CDR3 here is CASSPPTGQRYNEQFF. Here the CDR3 DNA reads TGTGCCAGCAGCCCCCCAACGGGACAGCGGTACAATGAGCAGTTCTTC.